This TCR beta chain was profiled in a study of blood T cell repertoires in COVID-19. Study overall: PBMCs, B-cell-depleted T cells, or T cells provided the cDNA or gDNA that made up the material.

Study processing details: The assay estimated nucleated cells by amplifying reference gene primers. TCRdb keeps only in-frame clones here, not all; method: immunoSEQ multiplex PCR. V, J and clone size derive from that table, while D and trimming were established from the DNA sequence. This repertoire shows about 63,000 clones, roughly 85% found once; its top ten account for approximately 5.1%. The CDR3 covers 14 residues. V shed 6 bases and J 0 bases; nucleotides not matched to a gene: 4. CDR1 and CDR2 from the germline V gene are MNHEY and SVGAGI. Sequencing was performed on peripheral blood. The chain uses TRBV6-5 and TRBJ1-1; 7 nucleotides match TRBD1. The TCR was taken from a human donor in a cohort sampled during active COVID-19. Here the CDR3 DNA reads TGTGCCAGCAGGGGACAGCACTTGAACACTGAAGCTTTCTTT. It codes for CASRGQHLNTEAFF.